This T cell receptor beta chain was recovered during a study of early T cells in non-severe SARS-CoV-2 infection. Across the study: Unpaired chains resulted from sequencing bulk RNA of unsorted whole blood.

TCRdb ran MiXCR on the 5' RACE reads and lists one entry per CDR3 protein. This table has tens of thousands of distinct CDR3 sequences, 13% to 15% appearing once. There are 14 residues in the CDR3. The V segment lost 6 bases and the J segment 1 base; nucleotides outside the gene matches: 5. Germline V gene data show CDR1 as DFQATT and CDR2 as SNEGSKA (reference sequence). The receptor was isolated from an adult who was a healthcare worker with PCR-confirmed SARS-CoV-2 infection or an uninfected control (not recorded which). The specimen was whole blood. This chain joins TRBV20-1 and TRBJ2-1, with 8 bases lining up with TRBD2. The CDR3 sequence is CSANGRASYNEQFF. CDR3 DNA sequence: TGCAGTGCAAACGGGAGGGCTTCCTACAATGAGCAGTTCTTC.